This TCR beta chain was recovered during a study of T cells in Graves' hyperthyroidism and ophthalmopathy. Overall study context: Peripheral blood draws took place at initial diagnosis, ahead of any treatment.

Broader study findings: Patients with ophthalmopathy were separated from those with stable hyperthyroidism by a 13 V-J model.

RNA transcripts gave rise to amplified TCR beta CDR3 regions. When the TCR CDR3 underwent first-round RT-PCR, the HTBI primer set was used. TCRdb called the multiplex PCR reads again in MiXCR, with one record for every CDR3 protein. The data show about 360,000 distinct CDR3 sequences, 15% to 19% seen once. As regards this clonotype: Its specificity is not known.

V was clipped by 3 bases and J by 0 bases, with 9 bases between them. Per germline, CDR1 LGHDT and CDR2 YNNKEL (reference sequence). The CDR3 has 14 residues. The PBMCs had their origin in 7.5 to 10 ml of fresh peripheral blood. The sample was blood. V and J are TRBV3-1 and TRBJ2-7, with D possibly TRBD1 on 6 matching bases. The receptor comes from a woman aged 18-30 years with Graves' hyperthyroidism that later progressed to Graves' ophthalmopathy. CDR3 region: CASSHQGTSYEQYF. CDR3 coding DNA: TGTGCCAGCAGCCATCAGGGGACCTCCTACGAGCAGTACTTC.